The 10 T cell receptor beta chains below were found in one sample sequenced in a study of vaccination effects on CD4 cells after COVID-19. Antigen-specific CD4+ T cell clonotypes were called by their expansion after viral peptide-pool culture in ViraFEST. Once cultured for roughly 10 days, the cells underwent separation to obtain CD4+ T cells. This individual contracted SARS-CoV-2 between March and December 2020, as verified by PCR. Clones were read by immunoSEQ multiplex PCR, and TCRdb kept only the in-frame ones, dropping some. Here the sample spans under 60,000 clones, 76% being singletons. Which antigens these TCRs recognize remains unknown. Sample: CD4+ T cells from PBMCs cultured with HIV peptides, taken before COVID-19 vaccination. The sample's subset: HIV-1 Nef peptide pool negative control/reference culture. Receptor source: a human donor who had a prior SARS-CoV-2 infection.

V usage is TRBV5-1 and J usage is TRBJ1-5, with unresolved D. The germline CDR1 and CDR2 sequences are SGHRS and YFSETQ. Trimming shortened V by 4 bases and J by 4 bases, and 15 bases separated the two germline ends. This CDR3 spans 15 amino acids. This CDR3 is CASSPGPRGNQPQHF. The CDR3 bases are TGCGCCAGCAGCCCCGGACCCAGAGGAAATCAGCCCCAGCATTTT.

The V and J genes are TRBV19 and TRBJ2-4; TRBD1 aligns across 7 bases. V lost 6 bases and J lost 7; bases outside the gene matches: 6. Per the germline V gene, CDR1 is LNHDA and CDR2 is SQIVND (reference sequence). The CDR3 has 13 residues. Written as DNA, the CDR3 is TGTGCCAGTAGGGTAGGGGGCGCGAACATTCAGTACTTC. It encodes CASRVGGANIQYF.

The chain uses TRBV11-3 and TRBJ2-7, with a tentative D call TRBD1 (6 bases). Germline V gene sequence: CDR1 SGHNT, CDR2 YENEEA. The CDR3 consists of 12 residues. V lost 1 base to trimming and J lost 5 bases, with 6 bases between them. The CDR3 DNA follows: TGTGCCAGCAGCTTAGCAGGGGACGAGCAGTACTTC. Translation gives CASSLAGDEQYF.

The chain has TRBV7-6 and TRBJ2-3, with D perhaps being TRBD1 or TRBD2 (5 bases each). Germline values: CDR1 SGHVS, CDR2 FNYEAQ. The CDR3 extends over 15 amino acids. The V and J ends lost 3 bases and 4 bases respectively, with 14 bases between them. The CDR3 protein is CASSFNRDRADTQYF. CDR3 DNA: TGTGCCAGCAGCTTTAATAGGGACCGCGCAGATACGCAGTATTTT.

The genes are TRBV5-5 and TRBJ2-3; no firm D call. Germline V CDR1 and CDR2: SGHKS, YYEKEE (reference sequence). Deletions cut 4 bases from V and 3 bases from J, with 6 bases between. This CDR3 spans 12 amino acids. CDR3 in DNA: TGTGCCAGCAGCCCGACGACAGATACGCAGTATTTT. Translating it yields CASSPTTDTQYF.

V and J are TRBV5-1 and TRBJ1-1; D remains unclear. Germline V gives CDR1 SGHRS, CDR2 YFSETQ. The length of the CDR3 is 14 residues. Trimming cost V 3 bases and J 8 bases, with 17 bases left between them. CDR3 bases: TGCGCCAGCAGCTCCGGATATTCGGAACTGGAAGCTTTCTTT. Translated: CASSSGYSELEAFF.

This clone appeared a few times. J is TRBJ2-7 and V is TRBV6-5; 13 positions agree with TRBD2. The CDR3 covers 16 residues. The ends lost 0 bases at V and 3 bases at J; junction bases unmatched: 2. CDR1 MNHEY and CDR2 SVGAGI come from the germline V gene. CDR3 amino acids: CASSYSGTSGDYEQYF. CDR3 sequence (DNA): TGTGCCAGCAGTTACTCGGGGACTAGCGGGGACTACGAGCAGTACTTC.

This clone counts as hyperexpanded. In nucleotides, the CDR3 is TGTGCCAGCAGCGAAACGGGTTGGGACAATCAGCCCCAGCATTTT. This sequence encodes CASSETGWDNQPQHF. V gene TRBV7-2 combines with J gene TRBJ1-5; the D is unclear. V was cut by 5 bases and J by 3 bases, with 14 bases left in between. The CDR3 sequence is 15 residues long. The germline gives CDR1 SGHTA, CDR2 FQGNSA.

The chain recombines TRBV19 with TRBJ2-5; TRBD2 matches at 7 bases. Germline V CDR1 and CDR2: LNHDA, SQIVND (reference sequence). The J segment lost 0 bases and the V segment lost 6 bases, leaving 19 bases of the junction unmatched. This CDR3 spans 19 amino acids. The CDR3 protein is CASSIIATGRPTYQETQYF. CDR3 nucleotides: TGTGCCAGTAGCATAATTGCGACCGGGAGGCCGACGTACCAAGAGACCCAGTACTTC.

This clone is a singleton in its sample. The rearrangement joins TRBV2 to TRBJ2-3, with a possible D match to TRBD1 (5 bases). Germline-derived CDR1 and CDR2 are SNHLY and FYNNEI. The V and J ends lost 6 bases and 4 bases respectively, with 11 bases between them. The CDR3 runs to 13 residues. The CDR3 bases are TGTGCCAGCAGAGGAGACAGTCCAGATACGCAGTATTTT. Residues: CASRGDSPDTQYF.